Listed below are T cell receptor beta chains from one sample, sequenced in a study of OX40 agonist ivuxolimab in advanced cancers. Clones were sequenced by immunoSEQ multiplex PCR, and TCRdb holds only the in-frame ones, with some missing. This sample has approximately 28,000 clones; roughly 83% occur once, and the top ten carry over 15%. Sample: CD4+ or CD8+ T cells sorted from blood, taken in a trial of the OX40 agonist ivuxolimab. The receptors derive from an adult with an advanced solid tumor such as melanoma, head and neck, liver or kidney cancer. Both conserved end residues are part of each CDR3. Fields, in order: clone size, V gene, D gene, J gene, CDR3 length, CDR3 DNA, CDR3 protein. A D gene is named only where the DNA matches it firmly. The listing skips clone size in some rows; elsewhere it reads once, few, many or a size class.

-	TRBV15	-	TRBJ2-2	16	TGTGCCACCAGCAGAGAGTACAGGGGAGGAACCGGGGAGCTGTTTTTT	CATSREYRGGTGELFF
-	TRBV27	TRBD1	TRBJ1-5	14	TGTGCCAGCAGTCAACAGGGGGCAAGACAGCCCCAGCATTTT	CASSQQGARQPQHF
once	TRBV5-6	-	TRBJ1-1	12	TGTGCCAGCAGCGCGGGAAACACTGAAGCTTTCTTT	CASSAGNTEAFF
-	TRBV7-7	-	TRBJ2-3	14	TGTGCTAGCAGCTTAGGGACTGGCACAGATACGCAGTATTTT	CASSLGTGTDTQYF
-	TRBV6-5	TRBD2	TRBJ2-7	14	TGTGCCAGCAGCCCCGAGGTAGCGGGCTACGAGCAGTACTTC	CASSPEVAGYEQYF
-	TRBV5-1	-	TRBJ2-7	13	TGCGCCAGCAGCTTGCTTCTAGCTCAGGAGCAGTACTTC	CASSLLLAQEQYF
-	TRBV19	TRBD1	TRBJ1-2	16	TGTGCCAGTAGTAACCGGGACAGGGGGACTGGCTATGGCTACACCTTC	CASSNRDRGTGYGYTF
-	TRBV6-1	TRBD2	TRBJ2-7	14	TGTGCGATCCCAAACCGGGAGGGGGGTGAAGAGCAGTACTTC	CAIPNREGGEEQYF
-	TRBV5-1	TRBD1	TRBJ1-6	17	TGCGCCAGCAGCCTCATTGGACAGGGGGATAAGGGATCACCCCTCCACTTT	CASSLIGQGDKGSPLHF
-	TRBV5-4	-	TRBJ2-3	12	TGTGCCACACAGACCGACACAGATACGCAGTATTTT	CATQTDTDTQYF
-	TRBV2	-	TRBJ2-3	10	TGTGCCAGCACTCTCGGCACGCAGTATTTT	CASTLGTQYF
-	TRBV6-5	-	TRBJ2-4	12	TGTGCCAGCAGTTCGGGGGAAAACATTCAGTACTTC	CASSSGENIQYF
-	TRBV11-2	-	TRBJ2-5	14	TGTGCCAGCAGCCCCGCCGGGTGGGAAGAGACCCAGTACTTC	CASSPAGWEETQYF
-	TRBV27	-	TRBJ2-2	14	TGTGCCAGCAGTCCTGGTTGGGGCACCGGGGAGCTGTTTTTT	CASSPGWGTGELFF
-	TRBV29-1	-	TRBJ1-2	15	TGCAGCGTTGAGGCAGTCCTTCCCCGAAACTATGGCTACACCTTC	CSVEAVLPRNYGYTF
once	TRBV6-6	TRBD1	TRBJ2-7	13	TGTGCCAGCAGCCTACGACAGGGCTACGAGCAGTACTTC	CASSLRQGYEQYF
-	TRBV27	-	TRBJ1-2	14	TGTGCCAGCAGACCCGCCGGGGGGGACTATGGCTACACCTTC	CASRPAGGDYGYTF
-	TRBV7-9	-	TRBJ2-1	15	TGTGCCAGCAGCCTCTACCCCACAGGCGTAAATGAGCAGTTCTTC	CASSLYPTGVNEQFF
-	TRBV5-6	-	TRBJ1-5	13	TGTGCCAGCAGCCTGGGACTTAGTCAGCCCCAGCATTTT	CASSLGLSQPQHF
-	TRBV5-5	-	TRBJ2-3	15	TGTGCCAGCAGCTTGGGGCAGGGCAGCACAGATACGCAGTATTTT	CASSLGQGSTDTQYF
-	TRBV9	-	TRBJ1-1	14	TGTGCCAGCAGTCCAGGGTCCCTGAGCACTGAAGCTTTCTTT	CASSPGSLSTEAFF
-	TRBV4-2	-	TRBJ1-2	12	TGTGCCAGCAGCCAAGATGGGGTGGGCTACACCTTC	CASSQDGVGYTF
-	TRBV27	-	TRBJ2-1	14	TGTGCCAGCAGTCCCGGGACCACAAACAATGAGCAGTTCTTC	CASSPGTTNNEQFF
-	TRBV23-1	-	TRBJ1-1	15	TGCGCCAGCAGCCATTTGGGGGTTTCGAACACTGAAGCTTTCTTT	CASSHLGVSNTEAFF
-	TRBV5-5	-	TRBJ1-2	17	TGTGCCAGCAGCCCCACCCCACTCCAGGGGAACATCTATGGCTACACCTTC	CASSPTPLQGNIYGYTF
-	TRBV7-6	TRBD2	TRBJ2-2	15	TGTGCCAGCAGCTTTGGCGGGAGGTGGGCCGGGGAGCTGTTTTTT	CASSFGGRWAGELFF